This paragraph covers one T cell receptor beta chain sequence. Antigen: not known. Built from TCR beta cDNA, the libraries had unique molecular identifiers in them. TCRdb used MiXCR to reprocess the PCR reads, holding one entry per CDR3 protein. This repertoire shows some 700,000 distinct CDR3 sequences, around 64% found once; its top ten account for about 11%. This entry is derived from a study of post-analysis software for immune sequencing data. Study results and caveats: With TRBV5-6, TRBV5-1 and TRBV20-1 included, 4 to 6 TRBV segments were more frequent in patients than in controls.

Trimming took 3 bases from V and 1 from J, leaving 13 bases between them. Germline V CDR1 and CDR2: SGHTA, FQGNSA. CDR3 length: 16 residues. The TCR comes from a girl aged 2 to 10 with multiple sclerosis. The chain uses TRBV7-2 and TRBJ2-4; D call uncertain. Specimen: blood. The CDR3, as DNA: TGTGCCAGCAGCTTCCGAGCTCCCGGGGCCAAAAACATTCAGTACTTC. Its protein product is CASSFRAPGAKNIQYF. The full variable domain, completed using reference TRBV7-2 and TRBJ2-4, is GAGVSQSPSNKVTEKGKDVELRCDPISGHTALYWYRQSLGQGLEFLIYFQGNSAPDKSGLPSDRFSAERTGGSVSTLTIQRTQQEDSAVYLCASSFRAPGAKNIQYFGAGTRLSVL.